Listed below are T cell receptor beta chains from one sample, sequenced in a study of cytomegalovirus exposure and HLA in healthy donors. Clones were read by immunoSEQ multiplex PCR, and TCRdb kept only the in-frame ones, dropping some. The sample contains approximately 100,000 clones, under 75% of which appear only once. Specimen: PBMCs. These receptors all stem from a man aged 45-65 years in good health and CMV-seronegative. Each CDR3 is given with its conserved first and last residue. D genes are given only for firm matches. A clone size is listed for some rows: how often the clone was seen (once, few, many), or a class if it is expanded.

V gene	clone size	J gene	D gene	CDR3 DNA	CDR3 protein
TRBV27	.	TRBJ2-5	.	TGTGCCAGCAGTTCTTTTGAGACCCAGTACTTC	CASSSFETQYF
TRBV19	.	TRBJ1-1	.	TGTGCCAGTAAGAGCGGGAACACTGAAGCTTTCTTT	CASKSGNTEAFF
TRBV7-9	.	TRBJ2-2	.	TGTACCAGCAGCGTTAGCGCCGGGGAGCTGTTTTTT	CTSSVSAGELFF
TRBV7-9	.	TRBJ1-5	TRBD1	TGTGCCAGCAGCCCAGGGACAGCAAATCAGCCCCAGCATTTT	CASSPGTANQPQHF
TRBV10-3	.	TRBJ2-7	.	TGTGCCATCAGTACCGCCGCTACAGGTAATTACGAGCAGTACTTC	CAISTAATGNYEQYF
TRBV7-3	few	TRBJ1-1	.	TGTGCCAGCAGCTCCGCAGGGACACTAAACACTGAAGCTTTCTTT	CASSSAGTLNTEAFF
TRBV7-8	.	TRBJ2-7	.	TGTGCCAGCAGCTTTCAGTACGAGCAGTACTTC	CASSFQYEQYF
TRBV5-1	.	TRBJ2-5	TRBD2	TGCGCCAGCAGCACGGAGCGGGGGGTTCTCCAAGAGACCCAGTACTTC	CASSTERGVLQETQYF
TRBV6-6	.	TRBJ1-2	.	TGTGCCAGCAGTTACACGATTACCGACGGAGGAAATGGCTACACCTTC	CASSYTITDGGNGYTF
TRBV14	few	TRBJ2-5	.	TGTGCCAGCCGAGGGGGAGGGGCGGAGACCCAGTACTTC	CASRGGGAETQYF
TRBV25-1	.	TRBJ1-2	.	TGTGCCAGCAGTCGCGGGGTCAATGGCTACACCTTC	CASSRGVNGYTF
TRBV19	few	TRBJ2-1	TRBD2	TGTGCCAGTAGTACAAGGACTAGCGGATCCTCCTACAATGAGCAGTTCTTC	CASSTRTSGSSYNEQFF
TRBV5-4	once	TRBJ2-7	TRBD2	TGTGCCAGCAGCTTGACTAGCGGGAGGATCTCCTACGAGCAGTACTTC	CASSLTSGRISYEQYF
TRBV30	.	TRBJ2-3	.	TGTGCCTGGAGTGCGGGGGACAGAGCTTTTGGCACAGATACGCAGTATTTT	CAWSAGDRAFGTDTQYF
TRBV19	.	TRBJ1-2	.	TGTGCCAGAGTACCCGAATCCGCCCAGGGGCCGGTGAGCTATTGCTACACCTTC	CARVPESAQGPVSYCYTF
TRBV28	.	TRBJ1-2	.	TGTGCCAGCAGTTCGGACGCGGGATATGGCTACACCTTC	CASSSDAGYGYTF
TRBV19	.	TRBJ2-7	.	TGTGCCAGTAGTCGGGGGAAATCCTACGAGCAGTACTTC	CASSRGKSYEQYF
TRBV4-1	.	TRBJ1-2	TRBD1	TGCGCCAGCAGCCAAGAACTACAGGGGGCAGACTATGGCTACACCTTC	CASSQELQGADYGYTF
TRBV21-1	.	TRBJ2-7	.	TGTGCCAGCAGCCAACGGAGCGGGGTCTACGAGCAGTACTTC	CASSQRSGVYEQYF
TRBV5-1	once	TRBJ1-1	.	TGCGCCAGCAGCAGGGACGGGAGGGGGAACACTGAAGCTTTCTTT	CASSRDGRGNTEAFF
TRBV2	.	TRBJ2-2	TRBD1	TGTGCCAGCAGAATCCGGACAGGGAGAGACGGGGAGCTGTTTTTT	CASRIRTGRDGELFF
TRBV2	once	TRBJ2-2	.	TGTGCCAGCAAAAAGGAGGACGGAAACACCGGGGAGCTGTTTTTT	CASKKEDGNTGELFF
TRBV9	.	TRBJ2-7	.	TGTGCCAGCAGCTCAAGTTGGAGTCAAATGTACTCCTACGAGCAGTACTTC	CASSSSWSQMYSYEQYF
TRBV20-1	.	TRBJ2-7	.	TGCAGTGTTAGAAGGGGGAGACAGCAGTACTTC	CSVRRGRQQYF
TRBV5-1	.	TRBJ2-7	.	TGCGCCAGCAGCTTCGATTACGGCCCAGGGGACGCCTTAAGTCCTCCTTTGTTC	CASSFDYGPGDALSPPLF
TRBV5-4	.	TRBJ2-7	TRBD1	TGTGCCACCTGGGACAGGGGGACTATGGAGCAGTACTTC	CATWDRGTMEQYF
TRBV18	few	TRBJ1-5	TRBD1	TGTGCCAGCTCACCCGACAGGGACGGTCAGCCCCAGCATTTT	CASSPDRDGQPQHF
TRBV7-2	.	TRBJ2-7	.	TGTGCCAGCAGCAATCCTAGGCTGTGGGACGAGCAGTACTTC	CASSNPRLWDEQYF
TRBV2	few	TRBJ2-4	TRBD1	TGTGCCAGCAGCGGGAAGGGGGCGGCCAAAAACATTCAGTACTTC	CASSGKGAAKNIQYF
TRBV5-4	.	TRBJ1-4	.	TGTGCCAGCAGCTTCGGGGGTAATGAAAAACTGTTTTTT	CASSFGGNEKLFF
TRBV2	.	TRBJ2-1	TRBD2	TGTGCCAGCATCAAGGGGACTAGCGGGGGCCTCTCCTACAATGAGCAGTTCTTC	CASIKGTSGGLSYNEQFF
TRBV27	.	TRBJ1-2	TRBD1	TGTGCCAGTGCCGGGACAGCCAGTGGAGGCTACACCTTC	CASAGTASGGYTF
TRBV6-6	few	TRBJ1-1	TRBD1	TGTGCCAGCCATAACCCGGACAGGGACACTGAAGCTTTCTTT	CASHNPDRDTEAFF
TRBV11-2	few	TRBJ2-4	.	TGTGCCAGCAGCTTAGCAGGAAACATTCAGTACTTC	CASSLAGNIQYF
TRBV10-2	.	TRBJ2-5	TRBD2	TGCGCCAGCAGTGTCCAAGTTCTAGCGGACTCGGGGACCCAGTACTTC	CASSVQVLADSGTQYF
TRBV30	.	TRBJ2-1	TRBD2	TGTGCCTGGAGTGGACTAGCGGGAGATAATGAGCAGTTCTTC	CAWSGLAGDNEQFF
TRBV28	.	TRBJ1-1	TRBD1	TGTGCCAGCAGCTCCTGGCAGGGGGCGCGGGCTGAAGCTTTCTTT	CASSSWQGARAEAFF
TRBV6-4	.	TRBJ2-2	.	TGTGCCAGCAGTGACTCGTATCTTCGGGGGACCGGGGAGCTGTTTTTT	CASSDSYLRGTGELFF
TRBV7-6	.	TRBJ1-5	.	TGTGCCAGCACCCGAGGCCGGGACTGGGCTTTTAGGCCCCAGCATTTT	CASTRGRDWAFRPQHF
TRBV28	.	TRBJ1-2	TRBD1	TGCCGGGACAGGTGCTATGGCTACACCTTC	CRDRCYGYTF
TRBV27	.	TRBJ2-6	.	TGTGCCAGCAGTTTGCAGGGGCGCTCTGGGGCCAACGTCCTGACTTTC	CASSLQGRSGANVLTF
TRBV19	.	TRBJ2-1	.	TGTGCCAGTAGTATAGATTGGGCGACCTACAATGAGCAGTTCTTC	CASSIDWATYNEQFF
TRBV5-4	few	TRBJ1-2	.	TGTGCCAGCAGCTTGCCAGGGGTGATAAACTATGGCTACACCTTC	CASSLPGVINYGYTF
TRBV27	.	TRBJ1-5	TRBD1	TGTGCCAGCAGTCTACAGACAGGGGCGCAGCCCCAGCATTTT	CASSLQTGAQPQHF
TRBV4-1	.	TRBJ2-4	.	TGCGCCAGCAGCCTCCGTTTTTTGGCCAAAAACATTCAGTACTTC	CASSLRFLAKNIQYF
TRBV18	.	TRBJ2-6	.	TGTGCCAGCTCACCCAGATGGAGCAGAGCATTCTCTGGGGCCAACGTCCTGACTTTC	CASSPRWSRAFSGANVLTF
TRBV15	.	TRBJ2-3	.	TGTGCCACCAGCAGTCCGACCCCAGGGGTTACAGATACGCAGTATTTT	CATSSPTPGVTDTQYF
TRBV5-6	.	TRBJ1-2	.	TGTGCCAGCAGCGGGGGGTTGGGCTATGGCTACACCTTC	CASSGGLGYGYTF
TRBV2	.	TRBJ1-1	.	TGTGCCAGCACAGGGGAACCGAACACTGAAGCTTTCTTT	CASTGEPNTEAFF
TRBV10-3	.	TRBJ2-6	TRBD2	TGTGCCATCAGTGGAAGTTCGGTACTAGCGAACTCTGGGGCCAACGTCCTGACTTTC	CAISGSSVLANSGANVLTF
TRBV27	.	TRBJ2-7	TRBD1	TGTGCCAGCAGTTTAACCGGCGGGGACAGGGTCTCCGAGCAGTACTTC	CASSLTGGDRVSEQYF
TRBV5-4	.	TRBJ2-7	.	TGTGCCAGCAGCTTGGGGGACACCCCTTACGAGCAGTACTTC	CASSLGDTPYEQYF
TRBV7-2	.	TRBJ2-7	TRBD2	TGTGCCAGCAGACTAGGACTAGCGGGACCAAGCTCCTACGAGCAGTACTTC	CASRLGLAGPSSYEQYF